The present entry profiles one TCR beta chain with its context. Germline CDR1 reads SEHNR; CDR2 reads FQNEAQ (reference sequence). Trimming pared 5 bases from V and 6 bases from J, leaving 10 bases between. This CDR3 is 12 amino acids long. This record belongs to a study of blood T cell repertoires in COVID-19. Study processing details: Nucleated cell number was recorded as an estimate derived from reference gene primer amplification. Repertoires were generated with immunoSEQ multiplex PCR, while TCRdb's copy carries only in-frame clones and drops some. That table gives V, J and clone size, and the DNA gave D and trimming. Of 190,000 or so clones detected, 65% to 90% appear once; the ten largest clones hold about an eighth.

The rearrangement uses TRBV7-9 and TRBJ1-1; D is perhaps TRBD1 (5 bases). The source of this sequence is a man in his forties who had recovered from COVID-19. The sequencing sample was made of PBMCs or T cells enriched from blood (not recorded which). The CDR3 here is CASSSDSSEAFF. The CDR3 DNA reads TGTGCCAGCAGCAGTGACAGTTCTGAAGCTTTCTTT.